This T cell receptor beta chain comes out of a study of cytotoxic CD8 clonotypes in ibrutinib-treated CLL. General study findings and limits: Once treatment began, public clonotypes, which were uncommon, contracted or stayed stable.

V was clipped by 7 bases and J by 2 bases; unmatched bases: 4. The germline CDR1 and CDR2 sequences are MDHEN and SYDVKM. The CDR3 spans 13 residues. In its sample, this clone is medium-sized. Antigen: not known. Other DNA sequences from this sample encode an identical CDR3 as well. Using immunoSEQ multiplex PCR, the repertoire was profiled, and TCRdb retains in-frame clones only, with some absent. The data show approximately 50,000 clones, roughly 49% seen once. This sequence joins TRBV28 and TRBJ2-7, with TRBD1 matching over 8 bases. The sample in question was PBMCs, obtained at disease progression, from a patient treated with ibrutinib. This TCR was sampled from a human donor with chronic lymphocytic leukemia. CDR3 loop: CASKRTGTYEQYF. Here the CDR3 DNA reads TGTGCCAGCAAGAGGACAGGGACCTACGAGCAGTACTTC.